This T cell receptor (beta chain) was recovered during a study of technical replicates of blood from a handful of donors. In germline, CDR1 is ENHRY, CDR2 SYGVKD. The germline V and J ends were trimmed by 2 bases and 3 bases, with 8 bases remaining between them. The CDR3 runs 14 residues. Profiling relied on immunoSEQ multiplex PCR, and the TCRdb table lists in-frame clones only, not all of them. This sample has around 83,000 clones, with roughly 94% found just once. This TCR was sampled from a human donor in good health. Material: T cells isolated from PBMCs. V usage is TRBV10-3 and J usage is TRBJ1-5, with D perhaps TRBD1 (6 bases). The CDR3 region is CAISEQGHNQPQHF. In DNA form, the CDR3 reads TGTGCCATCAGTGAGCAGGGGCACAATCAGCCCCAGCATTTT.